The next 22 T cell receptor beta chains were all read from a single sample in a study of post-analysis software for immune sequencing data. General observations from the study: TRBV5-6, TRBV5-1 and TRBV20-1 were among roughly 5 TRBV segments more frequent in patients than controls.

Researchers reported that TCR beta cDNA libraries carried unique molecular identifiers. TCRdb re-called the PCR reads through MiXCR, storing one row per CDR3 protein. The sample lists some 890,000 distinct CDR3 sequences, about 53% occurring once. These receptors' antigens are unknown. Sequencing input: blood. The origin of the receptors is a girl aged 10-17 years with multiple sclerosis.

As regards this clonotype: Its ends do not fully match the called genes, so a read error is possible. The CDR3 nucleotides read TGTGCTAGCAGCCGCCTCAGGGGACGGGATACGCAGTATTTT. It specifies CASSRLRGRDTQYF. V usage is TRBV7-7 and J usage is TRBJ2-3; D may be TRBD1 (6 bases). The CDR3 consists of 14 residues. CDR1 SSHAT and CDR2 FNYEAQ come from the germline V gene (reference sequence).

This clonotype has only a few counts. Germline is not matched at one junction end, which may reflect a read error. The DNA for the CDR3 is TGTGCTAGTATACTAGCAGACACGCAGTATTTT. It is translated as CASILADTQYF. The rearrangement uses TRBV12-3 or TRBV12-4 and TRBJ2-3, with D possibly being TRBD2 (6 bases). The CDR3 sequence is 11 residues long.

This clonotype was recorded a few times. The J gene is TRBJ2-4, the V gene TRBV7-9, with D unresolved. Gene TRBJ2-7 matches the end of the DNA better, so the J call may be wrong. The CDR3 has 12 residues. Germline loops: CDR1 SEHNR, CDR2 FQNEAQ (reference sequence). CDR3 sequence (DNA): TGTGCCAGCAGCCCATACAAAGCCGAGCAGTACTTC. Amino acid sequence: CASSPYKAEQYF.

This rearrangement joins TRBV20-1 to TRBJ1-5; perhaps TRBD1 as D (5 bases). Germline V gives CDR1 DFQATT, CDR2 SNEGSKA (reference sequence). The V end was cut by 6 bases, the J end by 1 base, with 10 bases between. This CDR3 has 13 amino acids. The CDR3 region has the DNA TGCAGTGCCATTGACAGCAGCAATCAGCCCCAGCATTTT. Translation gives CSAIDSSNQPQHF.

The chain is built from TRBV5-1 and TRBJ2-7; D gene ambiguous. Germline V lookup: CDR1 SGHRS, CDR2 YFSETQ. The CDR3 extends over 15 amino acids. Trimming cost V 1 base and J 7 bases, with 18 bases left between them. The DNA for the CDR3 is TGCGCCAGCAGCTTGCCCAAAAGTAGCAGCAATGAGCAGTACTTC. This sequence encodes CASSLPKSSSNEQYF.

This clonotype came up a few times. The chain employs TRBV6-1 and TRBJ1-2, with 11 nucleotides matching TRBD1. Germline CDR1 reads MNHNS; CDR2 reads SASEGT. V was pared by 6 bases and J by 8 bases, with 5 bases of the junction left unmatched. CDR3 length: 13 residues. CDR3 nucleotides: TGTGCCAGCAGAAAGGACAGGGGGCAGGGCTACACCTTC. Protein: CASRKDRGQGYTF.

This clonotype was observed many times. This chain links TRBV3-1 with TRBJ2-7; perhaps TRBD1 as D (6 bases). Germline-derived CDR1 and CDR2 are LGHDT and YNNKEL (reference sequence). Deletions cut 0 bases from V and 2 bases from J, with 8 bases between. The CDR3 runs 14 residues. The CDR3 loop is CASSQENRAYEQYF. CDR3 DNA sequence: TGTGCCAGCAGCCAAGAGAACAGGGCCTACGAGCAGTACTTC.

This chain's CDR3 is CSVSPPPGLPVSDTQYF. The CDR3 DNA sequence: TGCAGCGTTTCTCCACCCCCGGGACTTCCCGTATCAGATACGCAGTATTTT. The chain has TRBV29-1 and TRBJ2-3; D might be TRBD2 (6 bases). Germline-derived CDR1 and CDR2 are SQVTM and ANQGSEA. The length of the CDR3 is 17 residues. Trimming shortened V by 5 bases and J by 4 bases, and 25 bases separated the two germline ends.

The chain combines TRBV10-3 with TRBJ2-5; 7 nucleotides match TRBD1. V lost 7 bases and J lost 11; bases outside the gene matches: 16. This CDR3 contains 14 residues. Germline V CDR1 and CDR2: ENHRY, SYGVKD. The CDR3: CAITDRATPFGQYF. The CDR3 region has the DNA TGTGCCATCACTGACAGGGCTACCCCTTTTGGGCAGTACTTC.

The chain employs TRBV4-1 and TRBJ2-7; D gene ambiguous. Germline V gene lookup returns CDR1 MGHRA and CDR2 YSYEKL. The CDR3 is made up of 15 amino acids. The V end lost 5 bases, the J end lost 7 bases, and 21 bases lay between the germline ends. CDR3 protein: CASSAQQLSLREQYF. For the CDR3, the DNA is TGCGCCAGCAGCGCACAACAGTTGTCTTTGAGGGAGCAGTACTTC.

The chain uses TRBV5-8 and TRBJ2-1; TRBD2 might be the D (6 bases). Germline assignment: CDR1 SGHTS and CDR2 YDEGEE. The length of the CDR3 is 16 residues. With 4 bases removed from V and 4 bases from J, the gap between germline ends came to 18 bases. DNA for the CDR3: TGTGCCAGCAGCGGGAGGCGGCGGGACTTATACAATGAGCAGTTCTTC. It is translated as CASSGRRRDLYNEQFF.

This sequence joins TRBV29-1 and TRBJ2-7; 8 bases line up with TRBD1. The length of the CDR3 is 13 residues. The ends lost 4 bases at V and 4 bases at J; junction bases unmatched: 6. The germline CDR1 and CDR2 sequences are SQVTM and ANQGSEA. The CDR3 bases are TGCAGCGTTGTCCTACAGGGGGAGTACGAGCAGTACTTC. This gives the protein CSVVLQGEYEQYF.

The chain has TRBV12-3 or TRBV12-4 and TRBJ1-6; D is possibly TRBD1 (5 bases). There are 12 residues in the CDR3. Trimming stripped 7 bases from V and 10 bases from J, with 11 bases between. CDR3 bases: TGTGCCAGCAATAGGGGTGTGTCACCCCTCCACTTT. It encodes CASNRGVSPLHF.

Note on this clonotype: Germline and junction disagree at one end, which may indicate a read error. The V call is TRBV20-1, the J call TRBJ2-5; 7 positions match TRBD2. Germline V gene sequence: CDR1 DFQATT, CDR2 SNEGSKA (reference sequence). The CDR3 loop spans 15 amino acids. CDR3 loop: CSASPPTSSQDTQYF. CDR3 bases: TGCAGTGCTAGTCCCCCGACTAGCAGCCAAGATACCCAGTACTTC.

This sequence joins TRBV4-1 and TRBJ2-5, with a possible D match to TRBD2 (7 bases). Trimming removed 5 bases at V and 5 bases at J, with 15 bases between. The CDR3 is 14 residues long. Germline CDR1 is MGHRA and CDR2 is YSYEKL. CDR3 sequence reads: CASSRGGGPETQYF. CDR3 sequence (DNA): TGCGCCAGCAGCAGGGGCGGGGGCCCTGAGACCCAGTACTTC.

V usage is TRBV7-6 and J usage is TRBJ2-7; maybe TRBD1 (6 bases). The J call is in doubt because the DNA end fits TRBJ2-5 better. This CDR3 has 18 amino acids. The germline V gene has CDR1 SGHVS and CDR2 FNYEAQ. CDR3 sequence: CASVFGGLGPSTGETQYF. In DNA form, the CDR3 reads TGTGCCAGCGTTTTTGGGGGCTTAGGACCATCCACCGGAGAGACCCAGTACTTC.

This clonotype was picked up a small number of times. The chain is built from TRBV25-1 and TRBJ1-2, with 8 bases fitting TRBD1. The trim removed 7 bases at V and 8 bases at J, leaving 6 bases unmatched. This CDR3 is 12 amino acids long. Germline V gene data show CDR1 as MGHDK and CDR2 as SYGVNS. The CDR3 loop is CASTGQGAGYTF. The CDR3 nucleotides read TGTGCCAGCACCGGACAGGGAGCGGGCTACACCTTC.

Comments on this clonotype: The CDR3 end shows no conserved phenylalanine or tryptophan, and so a read error is likely. V usage is TRBV7-9 and J usage is TRBJ2-7, with 12 bases aligning to TRBD1. The J call may be wrong; the DNA end is better matched by TRBJ2-1. CDR3 length: 16 residues. Germline V gives CDR1 SEHNR, CDR2 FQNEAQ (reference sequence). CDR3 protein: CASRGDPGTGGGEQFC. The CDR3 region has the DNA TGTGCCAGCAGAGGAGATCCCGGGACAGGGGGCGGTGAGCAGTTCTGC.

This chain uses TRBV3-1 with TRBJ1-5, with TRBD1 matching 7 bases. The CDR3 spans 16 residues. Per the germline V gene, CDR1 is LGHDT and CDR2 is YNNKEL (reference sequence). Trimming took 4 bases from V and 0 from J; bases not matched to a gene: 6. Here the CDR3 DNA reads TGTGCCAGCAGCCTTAGGGCAGGGGGTAGCAATCAGCCCCAGCATTTT. Its translation: CASSLRAGGSNQPQHF.

The chain couples TRBV5-1 to TRBJ2-7; 8 nucleotides match TRBD2. Germline V gives CDR1 SGHRS, CDR2 YFSETQ. The CDR3 totals 14 residues. V shed 4 bases, J shed 4 bases, and the junction held 7 bases outside the gene matches. The CDR3 sequence: CASSLTEREYEQYF. DNA of the CDR3: TGCGCCAGCAGCCTGACGGAGCGGGAGTACGAGCAGTACTTC.

V usage is TRBV29-1 and J usage is TRBJ1-1; D gene unclear. The V end lost 4 bases, the J end lost 1 base, and 13 bases lay between the germline ends. This CDR3 comprises 14 residues. Germline CDR1 reads SQVTM; CDR2 reads ANQGSEA. The CDR3, as DNA: TGCAGCGTTGCCCTTAACGCAGGGAACACTGAAGCTTTCTTT. Translated, it gives CSVALNAGNTEAFF.

The genes are TRBV5-1 and TRBJ2-1; 8 bases line up with TRBD2. Trimming cost V 4 bases and J 6 bases; bases outside gene matches: 9. Germline CDR1 SGHRS, CDR2 YFSETQ. The CDR3 has 15 amino acids. DNA of the CDR3: TGCGCCAGCAGCCCCGAGGGACTAGGGACCAATGAGCAGTTCTTC. It specifies CASSPEGLGTNEQFF.